This T cell receptor (beta chain) was observed in a study of T cells after yellow fever vaccination. Regarding the study as a whole: Some clonotypes were seen in both the CD4 and the CD8 compartments. These made up a small share and likely arose from convergent recombination. Sorted repertoires could include abundant contaminating clonotypes from bulk cells. The secondary response peaked faster, at day 5 versus 15, but was weaker.

TCRdb re-called the 5' RACE reads through MiXCR, storing one row per CDR3 protein. The sample consists of more than 65,000 distinct CDR3 sequences, 5.5% to 7.5% of them appearing once. The CDR3 consists of 12 residues. Germline lookup yields CDR1 DFQATT and CDR2 SNEGSKA (reference sequence). A word on this clonotype: No antigen is known for it. This may stem from a read error, because a much larger clone lies one nucleotide away.

The TCR sequence derives from a man between 18 and 29 years old who received the YFV17D yellow fever vaccine. This material consisted of CD4+ T cells sorted from PBMCs, taken more than 14 days after the first yellow fever vaccination. The chain joins TRBV20-1 to TRBJ1-2; D might be TRBD1 (6 bases). The CDR3 here is CRATWGPGGYTF. The CDR3, as DNA: TGCAGAGCCACCTGGGGGCCTGGTGGCTACACCTTC.